The 14 T cell receptor beta chains below come from one sample, sequenced in a study of blood T cell repertoires in COVID-19. Sequencing was performed with immunoSEQ multiplex PCR; in TCRdb, only in-frame clones are kept and a portion is missing. The table records 200,000 to 300,000 clones, under 85% of them present only once. Material: peripheral blood. The receptors come from a young man who had recovered from COVID-19.

The V gene is TRBV27, the J gene TRBJ2-1; 7 bases map to TRBD2. With V trimmed by 6 bases and J by 1 base, 9 bases remained unmatched. The CDR3 loop spans 16 amino acids. Germline V gene lookup returns CDR1 MNHEY and CDR2 SMNVEV (reference sequence). The CDR3 DNA reads TGTGCCAGCAGGGCAGGGAGGGCCCTATCCTACAATGAGCAGTTCTTC. Translation gives CASRAGRALSYNEQFF.

The CDR3 sequence is CASSLEGSGSLSGELFF. In DNA, the CDR3 is TGCGCCAGCAGCTTGGAGGGTAGCGGGAGTTTGTCCGGGGAGCTGTTTTTT. The chain links TRBV5-1 to TRBJ2-2; the match to TRBD2 covers 9 bases. From germline, CDR1 is SGHRS and CDR2 YFSETQ. With V trimmed by 0 bases and J by 6 bases, 9 bases remained unmatched. CDR3 size: 17 residues. The complete variable domain, with remaining parts taken from reference TRBV5-1 and TRBJ2-2, reads KAGVTQTPRYLIKTRGQQVTLSCSPISGHRSVSWYQQTPGQGLQFLFEYFSETQRNKGNFPGRFSGRQFSNSRSEMNVSTLELGDSALYLCASSLEGSGSLSGELFFGEGSRLTVL.

V usage is TRBV6-5 and J usage is TRBJ2-5; 10 bases fit TRBD1. The germline gives CDR1 MNHEY, CDR2 SVGAGI. There are 15 residues in the CDR3. Germline trimming cut 6 bases from V and 1 base from J; bases unmatched to any gene: 5. The CDR3 sequence is CASRAGTGVQETQYF. CDR3 bases: TGTGCCAGCAGGGCCGGGACAGGGGTCCAAGAGACCCAGTACTTC.

The V gene is TRBV2, the J gene TRBJ1-5; 10 bases are shared with TRBD1. The CDR3 totals 14 residues. V lost 4 bases, J lost 4 bases, and 1 base stayed unmatched. Germline V gene lookup returns CDR1 SNHLY and CDR2 FYNNEI. The CDR3 DNA reads as TGTGCCAGCAGTGGACAGGGGGCAAATCAGCCCCAGCATTTT. Translating gives CASSGQGANQPQHF. The full variable domain, completed using reference TRBV2 and TRBJ1-5, is EPEVTQTPSHQVTQMGQEVILRCVPISNHLYFYWYRQILGQKVEFLVSFYNNEISEKSEIFDDQFSVERPDGSNFTLKIRSTKLEDSAMYFCASSGQGANQPQHFGDGTRLSIL.

J is TRBJ2-7 and V is TRBV6-1; TRBD1 is a possible D gene (6 bases). The CDR3 runs to 15 residues. V lost 1 base and J lost 3, with 13 bases in between. Looked up from germline, CDR1 is MNHNS and CDR2 is SASEGT. The CDR3 bases are TGTGCCAGCAGTGAAGGGACAGTACCAAACTACGAGCAGTACGTC. The encoded protein is CASSEGTVPNYEQYV.

Only one count was recorded for this clone. The genes are TRBV7-9 and TRBJ1-1; 9 bases map to TRBD1. V lost 5 bases, J lost 1 base, and 5 bases stayed unmatched. Per germline, CDR1 SEHNR and CDR2 FQNEAQ (reference sequence). This CDR3 has 15 residues. CDR3 residues: CASSQGQGQNTEAFF. In DNA, the CDR3 is TGTGCCAGCAGCCAAGGACAGGGGCAGAACACTGAAGCTTTCTTT.

This clone has only one observation. This chain uses TRBV6-5 with TRBJ1-1; 7 nucleotides match TRBD1. Losses at the gene ends were 2 bases for V and 5 bases for J; bases not matched to a gene: 5. CDR3 length: 14 residues. The germline CDR1 and CDR2 sequences are MNHEY and SVGAGI. CDR3 bases: TGTGCCAGCAGTTACGAGGGGGCGAGAACTGAAGCTTTCTTT. The encoded protein is CASSYEGARTEAFF.

This rearrangement joins TRBV19 to TRBJ1-5; D is uncertain. CDR3 size: 14 residues. The V gene lost 3 bases and the J gene lost 5 bases, with 11 bases spanning the gap. In germline, CDR1 is LNHDA, CDR2 SQIVND (reference sequence). The CDR3 loop is CASSILQADQPQHF. CDR3 DNA: TGTGCCAGTAGTATTCTCCAGGCCGATCAGCCCCAGCATTTT.

This sequence joins TRBV19 and TRBJ1-5; D perhaps matches TRBD1 (6 bases). The CDR3 has 14 residues. In germline, CDR1 is LNHDA, CDR2 SQIVND (reference sequence). The V end was cut by 10 bases, the J end by 7 bases, with 20 bases between. The CDR3 is CATEDAGARQPQHF. Here the CDR3 DNA reads TGTGCCACCGAGGACGCGGGGGCAAGGCAGCCCCAGCATTTT.

The rearrangement joins TRBV7-8 to TRBJ2-3; no clear D gene. V was cut by 5 bases and J by 2 bases, with 8 bases left in between. Germline loops: CDR1 SGHVS, CDR2 FQNEAQ. This CDR3 is built from 13 residues. In DNA, the CDR3 is TGTGCCAGCAGCCCCGCGCTCACAGATACGCAGTATTTT. As protein: CASSPALTDTQYF.

The chain combines TRBV10-1 with TRBJ2-3, with 10 nucleotides matching TRBD2. CDR1 WNHNN and CDR2 SYGVQD come from the germline V gene (reference sequence). V trimming: 10 bases; J trimming: 4 bases; junction bases outside the gene matches: 5. There are 13 residues in the CDR3. The CDR3 nucleotides read TGCGCCACCCAGCTAGCGGGGGCAGATACGCAGTATTTT. This encodes CATQLAGADTQYF.

This clone was recorded once. V gene TRBV9 combines with J gene TRBJ2-3, with 10 nucleotides matching TRBD2. The CDR3 covers 17 residues. J lost 4 bases, V lost 0 bases, and 8 bases had no gene match. Germline values: CDR1 SGDLS, CDR2 YYNGEE. The CDR3 loop is CASSVAGASGGSDTQYF. The CDR3 coding sequence is TGTGCCAGCAGCGTAGCCGGGGCTAGCGGGGGATCAGATACGCAGTATTTT.

V usage is TRBV19 and J usage is TRBJ2-5, with 9 bases that match TRBD2. Germline values: CDR1 LNHDA, CDR2 SQIVND (reference sequence). V was clipped by 5 bases and J by 5 bases; unmatched bases: 6. CDR3 length: 14 amino acids. The DNA for the CDR3 is TGTGCCAGTAGTCTTAGCGGGGGTCTGGAGACCCAGTACTTC. This encodes CASSLSGGLETQYF.

The chain links TRBV5-4 to TRBJ1-4; D is ambiguous. V was cut by 1 base and J by 3 bases, with 7 bases left in between. Germline loops: CDR1 SGHNT, CDR2 YYREEE (reference sequence). This CDR3 is 14 amino acids long. CDR3 in amino acids: CASSLFGANEKLFF. The CDR3 DNA reads TGTGCCAGCAGCTTGTTCGGAGCTAATGAAAAACTGTTTTTT.